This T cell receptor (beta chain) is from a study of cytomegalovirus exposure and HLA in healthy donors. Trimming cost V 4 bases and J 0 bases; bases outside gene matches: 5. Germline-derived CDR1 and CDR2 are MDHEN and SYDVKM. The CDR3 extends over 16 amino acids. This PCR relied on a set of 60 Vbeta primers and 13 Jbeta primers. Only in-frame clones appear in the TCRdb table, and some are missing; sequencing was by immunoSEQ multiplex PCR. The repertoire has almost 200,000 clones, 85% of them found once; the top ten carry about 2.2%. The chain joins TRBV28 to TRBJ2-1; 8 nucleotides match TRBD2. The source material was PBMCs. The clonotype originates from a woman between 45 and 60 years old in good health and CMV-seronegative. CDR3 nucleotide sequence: TGTGCCAGCAGTTCCTCGGCGGGAGGCTCCTACAATGAGCAGTTCTTC. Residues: CASSSSAGGSYNEQFF. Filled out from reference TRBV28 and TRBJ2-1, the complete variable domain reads DVKVTQSSRYLVKRTGEKVFLECVQDMDHENMFWYRQDPGLGLRLIYFSYDVKMKEKGDIPEGYSVSREKKERFSLILESASTNQTSMYLCASSSSAGGSYNEQFFGPGTRLTVL.